This record covers a single T cell receptor beta chain. Germline lookup yields CDR1 MNHEY and CDR2 SMNVEV (reference sequence). The CDR3 totals 14 residues. The V gene end was trimmed by 5 bases and the J gene end by 5 bases; junction bases not matched to a gene: 2. This sample stems from a study of blood T cell repertoires in COVID-19. For the study at large: The United States, Italy and Spain were the sources of the acute and convalescent COVID-19 samples. PBMCs, B-cell-depleted T cells, or T cells were the source of the cDNA or gDNA that made up the material.

How the authors handled the data: Using reference gene primer amplification, nucleated cell counts were estimated. Sequencing was performed with immunoSEQ multiplex PCR; in TCRdb, only in-frame clones are kept and a portion is missing. That table furnishes V, J and clone size, whereas the DNA furnished D and trimming. The sample has some 240,000 clones, approximately 80% seen once. The chain employs TRBV27 and TRBJ1-6; 8 bases map to TRBD1. The TCR sequence derives from a woman older than 75 with COVID-19, enrolled during active disease. What was sequenced was peripheral blood. The CDR3 spells CASSKDRDNSPLHF. CDR3 in DNA: TGTGCCAGCAGTAAGGACAGGGATAATTCACCCCTCCACTTT.